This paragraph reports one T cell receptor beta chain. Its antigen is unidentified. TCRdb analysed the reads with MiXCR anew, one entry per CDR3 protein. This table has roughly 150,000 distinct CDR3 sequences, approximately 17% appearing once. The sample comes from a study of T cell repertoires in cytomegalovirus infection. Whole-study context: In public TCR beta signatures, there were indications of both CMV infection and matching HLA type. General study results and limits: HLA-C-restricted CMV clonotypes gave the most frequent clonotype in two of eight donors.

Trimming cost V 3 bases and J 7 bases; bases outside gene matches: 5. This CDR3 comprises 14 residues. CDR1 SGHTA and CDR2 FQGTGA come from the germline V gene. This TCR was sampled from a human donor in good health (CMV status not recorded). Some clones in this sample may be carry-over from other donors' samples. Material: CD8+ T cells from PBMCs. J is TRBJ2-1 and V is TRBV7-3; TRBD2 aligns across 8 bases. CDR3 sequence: CASSFAGGFNEQFF. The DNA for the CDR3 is TGTGCCAGCAGCTTTGCGGGGGGCTTTAATGAGCAGTTCTTC.